These 28 T cell receptor beta chains were all obtained from the same sample, sequenced in a study of blood T cell repertoires in COVID-19 (dated by TCRdb to 2019 to 2021). The receptor library was made with the immunoSEQ multiplex PCR assay. TCRdb holds this immuneACCESS table with in-frame rearrangements only. Some clones are missing; in checked studies, unresolved V genes explain under half, and the rest has no known cause. Here the sample has approximately 85,000 clones; 70% to 90% occur a single time. 27% of the sample comes from the top ten. The sequencing input was peripheral blood. All receptors derive from a man between 50 and 59 years old with active or convalescent COVID-19.

The rearrangement joins TRBV6-5 to TRBJ1-2, with 9 positions matching TRBD1. CDR1 MNHEY and CDR2 SVGAGI come from the germline V gene. Losses at the gene ends were 6 bases for V and 7 bases for J; bases not matched to a gene: 6. The CDR3 consists of 13 residues. The chain's CDR3 is CASRRGQGSGYTF. As DNA, the CDR3 is TGTGCCAGCAGACGCGGACAGGGGTCTGGCTACACCTTC.

The chain couples TRBV25-1 to TRBJ1-5; 8 positions match TRBD1. The V and J ends lost 7 bases and 3 bases, in that order; junction bases with no gene match: 2. CDR1 and CDR2 (germline): MGHDK, SYGVNS. CDR3 length: 13 amino acids. The CDR3 region has the DNA TGTGCCAGCAAGGACAGGGACAATCAGCCCCAGCATTTT. Amino acid sequence: CASKDRDNQPQHF.

The chain carries TRBV21-1 and TRBJ2-7; the listed D gene, TRBD2, was not tested against the DNA. TRBV21-1 is an annotated pseudogene. This CDR3 has 16 residues. Here the CDR3 reads CASSKVLREAPYEQYF. The DNA for the CDR3 is TGTGCCAGCAGCAAAGTTCTGAGGGAAGCACCCTACGAGCAGTACTTC.

This clone has a single count. V usage is TRBV9 and J usage is TRBJ2-7; 7 nucleotides align to TRBD2. Germline V CDR1 and CDR2: SGDLS, YYNGEE. This CDR3 comprises 15 residues. V trimming: 3 bases; J trimming: 9 bases; junction bases outside the gene matches: 15. The CDR3 region is CASSEGPGTTLGQYF. CDR3 nucleotide sequence: TGTGCCAGCAGCGAGGGTCCCGGGACTACACTCGGGCAGTACTTC.

CDR3 DNA: TGTGCCAGCAGTGTGACAGCTTCCCTCACCGGGGAGCTGTTTTTT. Translated: CASSVTASLTGELFF. The rearrangement links TRBV2 to TRBJ2-2, with a possible D match to TRBD1 (5 bases). Germline assignment: CDR1 SNHLY and CDR2 FYNNEI. The CDR3 has 15 residues. Between the trimmed V and J ends, which lost 4 bases and 4 bases, there was a span of 13 bases.

This clone was counted only a few times. This chain connects TRBV6-5 to TRBJ1-6, with TRBD1 matching over 7 bases. From germline, CDR1 is MNHEY and CDR2 SVGAGI. The CDR3 consists of 14 residues. J was trimmed by 7 bases and V by 5 bases; bases with no gene match: 5. CDR3 DNA sequence: TGTGCCAGCAGTCTCGGACAGGAAAATTCACCCCTCCACTTT. Translating gives CASSLGQENSPLHF.

The V call is TRBV5-1, the J call TRBJ2-2; TRBD1 matches 10 bases. V shed 7 bases and J 6 bases; nucleotides not matched to a gene: 6. Germline loops: CDR1 SGHRS, CDR2 YFSETQ. The length of the CDR3 is 14 residues. CDR3 in amino acids: CASRTTGGPGELFF. As DNA, the CDR3 is TGCGCCAGCCGTACGACAGGGGGCCCCGGGGAGCTGTTTTTT. The entire variable domain, with the rest obtained from reference TRBV5-1 and TRBJ2-2, is as follows: KAGVTQTPRYLIKTRGQQVTLSCSPISGHRSVSWYQQTPGQGLQFLFEYFSETQRNKGNFPGRFSGRQFSNSRSEMNVSTLELGDSALYLCASRTTGGPGELFFGEGSRLTVL.

V and J are TRBV18 and TRBJ1-4; 7 nucleotides align to TRBD1. Germline CDR1 is KGHSH and CDR2 is LQKENI. J lost 0 bases, V lost 2 bases, and 3 bases had no gene match. The CDR3 length is 16 residues. The CDR3 here is CASSPTTGATNEKLFF. The CDR3 DNA sequence: TGTGCCAGCTCACCAACCACAGGGGCAACTAATGAAAAACTGTTTTTT.

This chain uses TRBV6-4 with TRBJ1-1; 7 bases match TRBD1. The CDR3 sequence is 15 residues long. V lost 6 bases and J lost 1; bases outside the gene matches: 8. CDR1 MRHNA and CDR2 SNTAGT come from the germline V gene. The CDR3 DNA sequence: TGTGCCAGCAGCAAGGACAGGAGGTCGAACACTGAAGCTTTCTTT. Amino acid sequence: CASSKDRRSNTEAFF.

The genes are TRBV2 and TRBJ2-7; D is undetermined. The germline V and J ends were trimmed by 3 bases and 5 bases, with 5 bases remaining between them. The CDR3 loop spans 11 amino acids. The germline V gene has CDR1 SNHLY and CDR2 FYNNEI. CDR3 amino acids: CASSESNEQYF. The CDR3 DNA reads TGTGCCAGCAGTGAGAGCAACGAGCAGTACTTC.

V gene TRBV7-2 combines with J gene TRBJ1-1, with 7 bases that match TRBD1. This CDR3 has 13 amino acids. Looked up from germline, CDR1 is SGHTA and CDR2 is FQGNSA. V trimming: 0 bases; J trimming: 10 bases; junction bases outside the gene matches: 5. Written as DNA, the CDR3 is TGTGCCAGCAGCTTAGCGATACAGGGGACAGCTTTCTTT. This encodes CASSLAIQGTAFF.

This clone was seen only once. The V and J genes are TRBV3-1 (or the pseudogene TRBV3-2) and TRBJ2-7; 7 nucleotides agree with TRBD1. Germline V gives CDR1 LGHDT, CDR2 YNNKEL (reference sequence). The CDR3 covers 15 residues. V trimming: 5 bases; J trimming: 0 bases; junction bases outside the gene matches: 7. The CDR3 region is CASSSRGDSSYEQYF. CDR3 nucleotides: TGTGCCAGCAGCTCAAGAGGGGACAGCTCCTACGAGCAGTACTTC.

The V and J genes are TRBV6-4 and TRBJ1-1; 7 bases match TRBD1. The CDR3 covers 16 residues. Trimming removed 3 bases from V and 0 bases from J; junction bases left unmatched: 7. CDR1 and CDR2 from the germline V gene are MRHNA and SNTAGT. This chain's CDR3 is CASSDTDRDMNTEAFF. CDR3 nucleotides: TGTGCCAGCAGTGATACAGACAGGGATATGAACACTGAAGCTTTCTTT.

The chain carries TRBV2 and TRBJ2-5; D unresolved. The CDR3 consists of 14 residues. V gave up 4 bases and J gave up 2 bases, with 11 bases separating them. Germline V CDR1 and CDR2: SNHLY, FYNNEI. In DNA, the CDR3 is TGTGCCAGCAGTGTGAGGCAGCAACAAGAGACCCAGTACTTC. Protein product: CASSVRQQQETQYF.

This clone was counted only a few times. The chain joins TRBV2 to TRBJ1-1; no reliable D call. V was shortened by 4 bases and J by 8 bases, with 8 bases between the two germline ends. The CDR3 is 11 residues long. From germline, CDR1 is SNHLY and CDR2 FYNNEI. For the CDR3, the DNA is TGTGCCAGCAGTGGGAGAGTGGAAGCTTTCTTT. Translation: CASSGRVEAFF.

The chain links TRBV6-5 to TRBJ2-2; 8 bases align to TRBD2. This CDR3 region has 15 residues. Looked up from germline, CDR1 is MNHEY and CDR2 is SVGAGI. Trimming removed 6 bases from V and 2 bases from J; junction bases left unmatched: 5. CDR3 DNA: TGTGCCAGCAGGCGACTAGCGATAAACACCGGGGAGCTGTTTTTT. Protein product: CASRRLAINTGELFF.

The rearrangement joins TRBV18 to TRBJ2-1; 8 bases agree with TRBD2. The germline CDR1 and CDR2 sequences are KGHSH and LQKENI. The V segment lost 3 bases and the J segment 1 base; nucleotides outside the gene matches: 5. The CDR3 covers 16 residues. The CDR3 DNA reads as TGTGCCAGCTCACCGTTAAGCGGGAGTTCCTACAATGAGCAGTTCTTC. Amino acid sequence: CASSPLSGSSYNEQFF.

About this clone: The same CDR3 can be traced to other DNA sequences in this sample. The chain links TRBV5-5 to TRBJ2-7, with D possibly being TRBD2 (5 bases). The germline V gene has CDR1 SGHKS and CDR2 YYEKEE (reference sequence). V dropped 0 bases and J dropped 1 base, with 8 bases sitting between them. This CDR3 has 14 residues. DNA for the CDR3: TGTGCCAGCAGCTTGGTAGGGAGATCCTACGAGCAGTACTTC. The encoded protein is CASSLVGRSYEQYF.

This clone was detected only a few times. The gene calls are TRBV11-2 and TRBJ1-6; possibly TRBD1 for D (5 bases). Germline lookup yields CDR1 SGHAT and CDR2 FQNNGV. Trimming left V 5 bases short and J 6 bases short, with 14 bases between. The CDR3 has 15 residues. CDR3 amino acids: CASSLRGQPNSPLHF. CDR3 in DNA: TGTGCCAGCAGCCTCCGCGGACAACCTAATTCACCCCTCCACTTT.

V and J are TRBV7-9 and TRBJ1-4, with D maybe TRBD1 (6 bases). With 1 base removed from V and 5 bases from J, the gap between germline ends came to 11 bases. Germline assignment: CDR1 SEHNR and CDR2 FQNEAQ (reference sequence). This CDR3 is built from 15 residues. CDR3 nucleotides: TGTGCCAGCAGCTTAGACGGGGGGCCGAATGAAAAACTGTTTTTT. Protein: CASSLDGGPNEKLFF.

Notes on this clone: The sample contains more than one DNA sequence encoding this CDR3. This rearrangement joins TRBV19 to TRBJ1-5, with D possibly TRBD1 on 6 matching bases. The length of the CDR3 is 15 residues. CDR1 is LNHDA, CDR2 SQIVND, per germline (reference sequence). V was pared by 5 bases and J by 2 bases, with 13 bases between. As DNA, the CDR3 is TGTGCCAGTAGTCCAGCAGGGGTGGGCAATCAGCCCCAGCATTTT. The encoded protein is CASSPAGVGNQPQHF.

The V call is TRBV29-1, the J call TRBJ2-3, with D perhaps matching TRBD2 (7 bases). The CDR3 contains 18 residues. The germline V and J ends were trimmed by 4 bases and 4 bases, with 27 bases remaining between them. CDR1 and CDR2 (germline): SQVTM, ANQGSEA. DNA of the CDR3: TGCAGCGTTGCTTTCGGATTCGGGAGGACAGCGTTGGCAGATACGCAGTATTTT. As protein: CSVAFGFGRTALADTQYF.

J is TRBJ2-1 and V is TRBV6-1, with a possible D match to TRBD2 (5 bases). There are 14 residues in the CDR3. Germline lookup yields CDR1 MNHNS and CDR2 SASEGT. Deletions cut 1 base from V and 8 bases from J, with 12 bases between. This CDR3 is CASSEVVARDEQFF. Written as DNA, the CDR3 is TGTGCCAGCAGTGAAGTGGTAGCGAGGGATGAGCAGTTCTTC.

The chain carries TRBV12-5 and TRBJ2-7; D may be TRBD2 (5 bases). V gave up 8 bases and J gave up 2 bases, with 13 bases separating them. The germline gives CDR1 LGHNT, CDR2 FRNRAP. The CDR3 sequence is 13 residues long. The DNA for the CDR3 is TGTGCTAGTATGAGGTGGGGAGCCTACGAGCAGTACTTC. Its protein is CASMRWGAYEQYF.

Concerning this clone itself: At the DNA level, this CDR3 is encoded by other sequences in the same sample as well. The CDR3 here is CASSQEGGRSYEQYF. In DNA form, the CDR3 reads TGTGCCAGCAGCCAGGAGGGGGGGAGAAGCTACGAGCAGTACTTC. The J gene is TRBJ2-7, the V gene TRBV3-1 (or the pseudogene TRBV3-2), with D possibly TRBD2 on 7 matching bases. V was shortened by 3 bases and J by 3 bases, with 15 bases between the two germline ends. Germline values: CDR1 LGHDT, CDR2 YNNKEL (reference sequence). The CDR3 runs to 15 residues.

This sequence joins TRBV27 and TRBJ2-3; 8 bases are a match to TRBD2. With 10 bases clipped from V and 0 bases from J, the junction kept 6 bases outside the gene matches. The CDR3 length is 14 residues. The germline V gene has CDR1 MNHEY and CDR2 SMNVEV (reference sequence). The CDR3: CATKRGSSTDTQYF. The CDR3 DNA sequence: TGTGCCACCAAGCGGGGGAGTAGCACAGATACGCAGTATTTT.

This chain connects TRBV6-2 or TRBV6-3 to TRBJ2-3; weak D call: TRBD2 (6 bases). Trimming left V 5 bases short and J 4 bases short, with 13 bases between. Germline assignment: CDR1 MNHEY and CDR2 SVGEGT. The CDR3 runs to 14 residues. CDR3 nucleotide sequence: TGTGCCAGCAGTACCCGGGGACTTCCAGATACGCAGTATTTT. It is translated as CASSTRGLPDTQYF.

This rearrangement joins TRBV4-1 to TRBJ2-1, with D unclear. The CDR3 runs to 16 residues. Germline V gene sequence: CDR1 MGHRA, CDR2 YSYEKL. Trimming shortened V by 0 bases and J by 0 bases, and 9 bases separated the two germline ends. The CDR3 nucleotides are TGCGCCAGCAGCCAAGATTCGGGTAGCTCCTACAATGAGCAGTTCTTC. Encoded protein: CASSQDSGSSYNEQFF.